The 19 T cell receptor beta chains below were found in one sample sequenced in a study of blood T cell repertoires in COVID-19 (dated by TCRdb to about 2020). The method was the immunoSEQ multiplex PCR assay. TCRdb provides this immuneACCESS table in a form limited to in-frame rearrangements. Some clones are lacking; in checked studies, under half of them reflect an unresolved V gene, and why the rest are absent is not known. This sample lists under 200,000 clones; 84% were detected once. Nearly 8% of the sample goes to the ten largest clones. The sample consisted of PBMCs or T cells enriched from blood (not recorded which). The source of these receptors is a woman aged 50 to 65 who had recovered from COVID-19.

The chain recombines TRBV6-5 with TRBJ1-1, with D unclear. Germline values: CDR1 MNHEY, CDR2 SVGAGI. Trimming stripped 0 bases from V and 4 bases from J, with 12 bases between. The CDR3 runs 15 residues. CDR3 DNA sequence: TGTGCCAGCAGTTACTCCGGTGGAGGAGGCACTGAAGCTTTCTTT. It codes for CASSYSGGGGTEAFF.

The V call is TRBV14, the J call TRBJ2-7, with D hard to call. The CDR3 extends over 14 amino acids. The V gene lost 5 bases and the J gene lost 7 bases, with 18 bases spanning the gap. Germline values: CDR1 SGHDN, CDR2 FVKESK. The CDR3 DNA follows: TGTGCCAGCAGCACCGCAGGCCCCCGTAGGGAGCAGTACTTC. As protein: CASSTAGPRREQYF.

This clone was picked up one time. The J gene is TRBJ2-1, the V gene TRBV6-5; 10 bases are shared with TRBD2. This CDR3 comprises 15 residues. CDR1 is MNHEY, CDR2 SVGAGI, per germline. V lost 5 bases to trimming and J lost 7 bases; unmatched junction nucleotides: 8. The CDR3 region has the DNA TGTGCCAGCAGTACTAGCGGGGACCCAAAAAATGAGCAGTTCTTC. Amino acids: CASSTSGDPKNEQFF.

This CDR3 reads CASSIGTGPFWPQHF. The CDR3 coding sequence is TGTGCCAGTAGTATCGGGACAGGGCCCTTCTGGCCCCAGCATTTT. V gene TRBV19 combines with J gene TRBJ1-5; 9 bases map to TRBD1. CDR3 size: 15 residues. Unmatched junction bases numbered 9, after V lost 3 bases and J lost 9 bases. Germline V CDR1 and CDR2: LNHDA, SQIVND (reference sequence).

This clone was detected only a few times. This chain links TRBV5-6 with TRBJ2-5; tentative D call: TRBD2 (5 bases). Germline V gene data show CDR1 as SGHDT and CDR2 as YYEEEE. The CDR3 has 15 residues. V lost 0 bases and J lost 5, with 14 bases in between. The CDR3 protein is CASSLVEAVMETQYF. The DNA of the CDR3 is TGTGCCAGCAGCTTGGTGGAGGCCGTGATGGAGACCCAGTACTTC.

The chain uses TRBV20-1 and TRBJ2-3; D gene ambiguous. The CDR3 has 15 residues. V lost 3 bases, J lost 1 base, and 14 bases lay in between. From germline, CDR1 is DFQATT and CDR2 SNEGSKA (reference sequence). The CDR3 here is CSASRGSWGTDTQYF. CDR3 DNA: TGCAGTGCTAGTCGCGGATCCTGGGGCACAGATACGCAGTATTTT.

This clone has just a few counts. DNA of the CDR3: TGTGCCAGCTCACCCCCGGGAGGGGCGATTACTGAAGCTTTCTTT. It encodes CASSPPGGAITEAFF. The rearrangement uses TRBV18 and TRBJ1-1, with D possibly matching TRBD1 (5 bases). The CDR3 has 15 amino acids. The germline V gene encodes CDR1 KGHSH and CDR2 LQKENI. V gave up 3 bases and J gave up 5 bases, with 16 bases separating them.

This chain joins TRBV24-1 and TRBJ2-3; 9 nucleotides match TRBD2. The CDR3 contains 15 residues. Germline-derived CDR1 and CDR2 are KGHDR and SFDVKD. Unmatched junction bases numbered 5, after V lost 4 bases and J lost 4 bases. CDR3 amino acids: CATSDPGTSSDTQYF. CDR3 sequence (DNA): TGTGCCACCAGTGACCCCGGGACTAGCTCAGATACGCAGTATTTT.

The chain links TRBV2 to TRBJ1-3; TRBD1 matches at 10 bases. CDR1 is SNHLY, CDR2 FYNNEI, per germline. The CDR3 sequence is 15 residues long. With 9 bases clipped from V and 8 bases from J, the junction kept 13 bases outside the gene matches. CDR3 amino acids: CASKSPGQGIDTIYF. The CDR3 DNA reads as TGTGCCAGTAAGAGCCCGGGACAGGGGATCGACACCATATATTTT.

This clone was detected a few times. The chain recombines TRBV10-3 with TRBJ1-1, with 9 bases aligning to TRBD1. CDR3 length: 15 residues. Germline CDR1 ENHRY, CDR2 SYGVKD. The trim removed 4 bases at V and 2 bases at J, leaving 5 bases unmatched. CDR3 in amino acids: CAISGKQGANTEAFF. For the CDR3, the DNA is TGTGCCATCAGTGGAAAACAGGGGGCCAACACTGAAGCTTTCTTT.

This chain joins TRBV11-2 and TRBJ2-2, with 8 bases aligning to TRBD2. Trimming took 5 bases from V and 13 from J; bases not matched to a gene: 15. The CDR3 has 15 residues. Germline V gene lookup returns CDR1 SGHAT and CDR2 FQNNGV. CDR3 in DNA: TGTGCCAGCAGCCGGGGGGGTCTTCTCGCCGGTTGGCTGTTTTTT. Encoded protein: CASSRGGLLAGWLFF.

V gene TRBV7-9 combines with J gene TRBJ1-3; D gene uncertain. The germline V gene has CDR1 SEHNR and CDR2 FQNEAQ (reference sequence). The CDR3 totals 17 residues. Trimming cost V 5 bases and J 7 bases, with 24 bases left between them. CDR3 sequence: CASSPTGPPDRENTIYF. CDR3 nucleotides: TGTGCCAGCAGCCCCACCGGGCCACCGGATCGGGAGAACACCATATATTTT.

This chain uses TRBV6-4 with TRBJ2-3, with D tentatively TRBD2 (5 bases). Trimming stripped 3 bases from V and 1 base from J, with 11 bases between. Germline V gives CDR1 MRHNA, CDR2 SNTAGT. The CDR3 has 15 amino acids. CDR3 nucleotide sequence: TGTGCCAGCAGTGATCGAGAGGGCGGCACAGATACGCAGTATTTT. Its translation: CASSDREGGTDTQYF.

The chain links TRBV7-2 to TRBJ2-6; D is possibly TRBD2 (6 bases). Germline V gives CDR1 SGHTA, CDR2 FQGNSA. This CDR3 contains 18 residues. V was trimmed by 3 bases and J by 3 bases, leaving 18 bases between them. CDR3 DNA: TGTGCCAGCAGCTTGGGGATTGGGGGGATGGTTGGGGCCAACGTCCTGACTTTC. Its translation: CASSLGIGGMVGANVLTF.

The chain is built from TRBV7-6 and TRBJ1-1, with D uncertain. Germline V lookup: CDR1 SGHVS, CDR2 FNYEAQ. This CDR3 is built from 15 residues. Between the trimmed V and J ends, which lost 5 bases and 0 bases, there was a span of 13 bases. CDR3 sequence (DNA): TGTGCCAGCAGCCCGAGGGTAAACATGAACACTGAAGCTTTCTTT. This gives the protein CASSPRVNMNTEAFF. The complete variable domain, with remaining parts taken from reference TRBV7-6 and TRBJ1-1, reads GAGVSQSPRYKVTKRGQDVALRCDPISGHVSLYWYRQALGQGPEFLTYFNYEAQQDKSGLPNDRFSAERPEGSISTLTIQRTEQRDSAMYRCASSPRVNMNTEAFFGQGTRLTVV.

V and J are TRBV3-1 (or the pseudogene TRBV3-2) and TRBJ2-5; 7 bases fit TRBD1. V lost 3 bases, J lost 7 bases, and 8 bases stayed unmatched. Germline CDR1 LGHDT, CDR2 YNNKEL (reference sequence). The CDR3 extends over 14 amino acids. In DNA form, the CDR3 reads TGTGCCAGCAGCCAGAAGGGGGCGCATGGGACCCAGTACTTC. Amino acid sequence: CASSQKGAHGTQYF.

Here the CDR3 reads CASLSSNTEAFF. CDR3 nucleotides: TGTGCCAGCCTTTCGTCGAACACTGAAGCTTTCTTT. The rearrangement uses TRBV28 and TRBJ1-1; D is unclear. Germline CDR1 MDHEN, CDR2 SYDVKM. CDR3 size: 12 residues. V was shortened by 8 bases and J by 1 base, with 8 bases between the two germline ends.

The table lists this clone with a count of one. The V call is TRBV29-1, the J call TRBJ2-1, with 10 nucleotides matching TRBD1. Germline V gene data show CDR1 as SQVTM and CDR2 as ANQGSEA. V shed 6 bases, J shed 6 bases, and the junction held 8 bases outside the gene matches. This CDR3 spans 14 amino acids. The CDR3 protein is CSVDGDRGGNEQFF. The CDR3, as DNA: TGCAGCGTCGACGGGGACAGGGGAGGCAATGAGCAGTTCTTC.

V usage is TRBV11-3 and J usage is TRBJ2-7; D possibly corresponds to TRBD2 (6 bases). V lost 0 bases, J lost 2 bases, and 14 bases lay in between. Germline V gene sequence: CDR1 SGHNT, CDR2 YENEEA. The CDR3 loop spans 16 amino acids. CDR3 protein: CASSLEATREAYEQYF. In nucleotides, the CDR3 is TGTGCCAGCAGCTTAGAGGCGACTAGAGAGGCCTACGAGCAGTACTTC.